Each of the 27 T cell receptor beta chains below was sequenced from the same sample in a study of beta chain features in type 1 diabetes. Which antigens these TCRs recognize remains unknown. Regarding the study as a whole: Among patients with Type 1 diabetes, TCRB CDR3s were moderately but significantly shorter in every one of the four CD4+ subsets.

Since all of the isolated RNA was reverse transcribed, expressed TCRB transcripts were what got sequenced. Measured with immunoSEQ multiplex PCR; TCRdb has only the in-frame clones, and not every one. The data contain over 55,000 clones, roughly 52% of them seen just once; the ten biggest clones take up roughly 2.5%. The sequencing input was Tregs from blood. The receptors were gathered from a woman between 40 and 55 years old with type 1 diabetes.

The chain carries TRBV4-1 and TRBJ1-3; the match to TRBD1 covers 9 bases. V shed 2 bases, J shed 3 bases, and the junction held 8 bases outside the gene matches. Germline-derived CDR1 and CDR2 are MGHRA and YSYEKL. There are 17 residues in the CDR3. The CDR3 here is CASSQTTGGHGGNTIYF. As DNA, the CDR3 is TGCGCCAGCAGCCAAACGACAGGGGGTCATGGTGGAAACACCATATATTTT.

The rearrangement uses TRBV7-3 and TRBJ2-3; 9 positions match TRBD1. V gave up 2 bases and J gave up 5 bases; unmatched junction bases: 5. The CDR3 is 15 amino acids. The V gene's germline CDR1 is SGHTA and CDR2 FQGTGA. The CDR3 DNA is TGTGCCAGCAGCTTAGGGCTGGGACAGGGAGATACGCAGTATTTT. Amino acid sequence: CASSLGLGQGDTQYF.

This clone was observed a single time. This chain uses TRBV5-1 with TRBJ1-5, with 7 bases lining up with TRBD1. The germline V gene encodes CDR1 SGHRS and CDR2 YFSETQ. The CDR3 covers 15 residues. The junction had 4 bases not matched to a gene; V was cut back by 2 bases and J by 2 bases. In DNA, the CDR3 is TGCGCCAGCAGCTTAGGGGGCCCCGGCAATCAGCCCCAGCATTTT. This encodes CASSLGGPGNQPQHF. The whole variable domain, remainder taken from reference TRBV5-1 and TRBJ1-5, is KAGVTQTPRYLIKTRGQQVTLSCSPISGHRSVSWYQQTPGQGLQFLFEYFSETQRNKGNFPGRFSGRQFSNSRSEMNVSTLELGDSALYLCASSLGGPGNQPQHFGDGTRLSIL.

The chain carries TRBV25-1 and TRBJ2-5; 8 bases match TRBD1. The germline V gene has CDR1 MGHDK and CDR2 SYGVNS. This CDR3 spans 15 amino acids. The V segment lost 6 bases and the J segment 1 base; nucleotides outside the gene matches: 7. The CDR3 sequence is CASSQGTGIQETQYF. As DNA, the CDR3 is TGTGCCAGCAGCCAAGGGACAGGCATCCAAGAGACCCAGTACTTC.

The chain couples TRBV28 to TRBJ1-1, with TRBD1 as a possible D gene (6 bases). Between the trimmed V and J ends, which lost 5 bases and 0 bases, there was a span of 10 bases. The germline V gene has CDR1 MDHEN and CDR2 SYDVKM. This CDR3 region has 14 residues. CDR3 region: CASSPGTLNTEAFF. In DNA form, the CDR3 reads TGTGCCAGCAGTCCCGGGACACTGAACACTGAAGCTTTCTTT.

The CDR3 region is CASSQSDRDEQYF. CDR3 DNA: TGTGCCAGCAGCCAGTCCGACAGGGACGAGCAGTACTTC. V is TRBV16 and J is TRBJ2-7; 7 positions agree with TRBD1. Germline assignment: CDR1 KGHSY and CDR2 FQNENV. The length of the CDR3 is 13 residues. With 3 bases clipped from V and 5 bases from J, the junction kept 4 bases outside the gene matches.

This clone occurred once. This chain joins TRBV28 and TRBJ1-1; D uncertain. V was shortened by 3 bases and J by 4 bases, with 6 bases between the two germline ends. CDR3 length: 12 residues. Germline V gene data show CDR1 as MDHEN and CDR2 as SYDVKM. The DNA of the CDR3 is TGTGCCAGCAGTTTCCAATTCACTGAAGCTTTCTTT. Encoded protein: CASSFQFTEAFF.

This clone was found a few times. The chain carries TRBV11-2 and TRBJ2-7; D ambiguous. This CDR3 has 12 residues. The germline gives CDR1 SGHAT, CDR2 FQNNGV. V lost 3 bases and J lost 1, with 4 bases in between. CDR3 nucleotides: TGTGCCAGCAGCTTGACTTCCTACGAGCAGTACTTC. The encoded protein is CASSLTSYEQYF.

V is TRBV7-9 and J is TRBJ1-2; a weak D match, TRBD1 (5 bases). The CDR3 consists of 17 residues. Germline lookup yields CDR1 SEHNR and CDR2 FQNEAQ (reference sequence). Trimming cost V 3 bases and J 4 bases, with 21 bases left between them. CDR3 protein: CASSLQVDTRIPYGYTF. The CDR3 bases are TGTGCCAGCAGCTTGCAGGTGGACACTCGCATACCCTATGGCTACACCTTC.

The sample holds a few counts of this clone. This chain uses TRBV30 with TRBJ2-2; possible D gene TRBD2, 5 bases. CDR3 length: 12 amino acids. In germline, CDR1 is GTSNPN, CDR2 SVGIG (reference sequence). The DNA for the CDR3 is TGTGCGTCCGGGAAGAACACCGGGGAGCTGTTTTTT. It translates to CASGKNTGELFF.

CDR3 DNA: TGTGCCATCAGTGAGGCCCTAGGGGATGAGACCCAGTACTTC. Amino acid sequence: CAISEALGDETQYF. J is TRBJ2-5 and V is TRBV10-3; D is possibly TRBD1 (5 bases). The CDR3 is 14 residues long. V lost 2 bases and J lost 5, with 12 bases in between. CDR1 is ENHRY and CDR2 is SYGVKD in the germline V gene.

This chain uses TRBV5-4 with TRBJ1-3; 9 bases line up with TRBD1. Germline trimming cut 3 bases from V and 3 bases from J; bases unmatched to any gene: 10. Looked up from germline, CDR1 is SGHNT and CDR2 is YYREEE (reference sequence). The CDR3 runs 17 residues. The CDR3 sequence is CASSSGQGLRGGNTIYF. DNA of the CDR3: TGTGCCAGCAGCTCAGGACAGGGGTTGAGGGGTGGAAACACCATATATTTT.

With regard to this clone: One junction end does not reproduce the germline sequence, and a read error may be involved. The chain carries TRBV5-1 and TRBJ2-7; D is possibly TRBD2 (7 bases). Germline CDR1 is SGHRS and CDR2 is YFSETQ. There are 14 residues in the CDR3. CDR3 loop: CASSGGAGVREQCF. The CDR3, as DNA: TGCGCCAGCAGCGGGGGGGCCGGAGTTCGAGAGCAGTGCTTC.

In its sample, this clone was seen a few times. The V call is TRBV6-5, the J call TRBJ2-7; 9 nucleotides match TRBD1. With 0 bases clipped from V and 3 bases from J, the junction kept 3 bases outside the gene matches. The CDR3 is 15 residues long. Germline V gene data show CDR1 as MNHEY and CDR2 as SVGAGI. CDR3: CASSYSGQGNYEQYF. CDR3 in DNA: TGTGCCAGCAGTTACTCTGGACAGGGGAACTACGAGCAGTACTTC.

Points on this clone: Distinct nucleotide sequences in the sample also encode this CDR3. CDR3 bases: TGTGCCAGCAGAGAACAGGGGGTTTCTAATTCACCCCTCCACTTT. It specifies CASREQGVSNSPLHF. The chain couples TRBV7-2 to TRBJ1-6, with TRBD1 matching 8 bases. There are 15 residues in the CDR3. With 6 bases clipped from V and 6 bases from J, the junction kept 7 bases outside the gene matches. Germline V lookup: CDR1 SGHTA, CDR2 FQGNSA.

The CDR3 loop is CASSSTGGYQPQHF. As DNA, the CDR3 is TGTGCCAGCAGCTCGACAGGGGGTTATCAGCCCCAGCATTTT. This chain links TRBV7-2 with TRBJ1-5; 9 positions agree with TRBD1. CDR1 is SGHTA and CDR2 is FQGNSA in the germline V gene. The CDR3 runs 14 residues. After removal of 4 bases from V and 5 bases from J, the junction contained 3 bases not matched to a gene. Drawing the rest from reference TRBV7-2 and TRBJ1-5, the complete variable domain is GAGVSQSPSNKVTEKGKDVELRCDPISGHTALYWYRQSLGQGLEFLIYFQGNSAPDKSGLPSDRFSAERTGGSVSTLTIQRTQQEDSAVYLCASSSTGGYQPQHFGDGTRLSIL.

This clone has more than one count but fewer than ten. V gene TRBV29-1 combines with J gene TRBJ2-7; 14 bases are shared with TRBD2. V lost 7 bases and J lost 3; bases outside the gene matches: 8. This CDR3 is 15 amino acids long. Germline V gene sequence: CDR1 SQVTM, CDR2 ANQGSEA. Written as DNA, the CDR3 is TGCAGCGCAAAACGCGGGACTAGCGGGAGCTACGAGCAGTACTTC. It specifies CSAKRGTSGSYEQYF.

This chain connects TRBV29-1 to TRBJ2-7; the match to TRBD2 covers 7 bases. The junction had 8 bases not matched to a gene; V was cut back by 7 bases and J by 2 bases. In germline, CDR1 is SQVTM, CDR2 ANQGSEA. This CDR3 region has 13 residues. CDR3 amino acids: CSAGRGGAYEQYF. CDR3 nucleotides: TGCAGCGCCGGGCGGGGAGGGGCCTACGAGCAGTACTTC.

The chain employs TRBV7-9 and TRBJ2-3, with 14 bases identical to TRBD2. This CDR3 is 16 amino acids long. Germline V gives CDR1 SEHNR, CDR2 FQNEAQ (reference sequence). J was trimmed by 8 bases and V by 5 bases; bases with no gene match: 9. The CDR3 reads CASSQRLAGGLVTQYF. The CDR3 DNA reads TGTGCCAGCAGCCAGCGACTAGCGGGAGGGCTTGTTACGCAGTATTTT.

This rearrangement joins TRBV4-1 to TRBJ1-5, with 9 nucleotides matching TRBD1. CDR3 length: 22 residues. V dropped 4 bases and J dropped 0; count of bases not matched to a gene: 22. Germline lookup yields CDR1 MGHRA and CDR2 YSYEKL. As DNA, the CDR3 is TGCGCCAGCAGCCCAAGGGCCTTAGGGGCTTTACAGGGGGCATTTAGCAATCAGCCCCAGCATTTT. Translation gives CASSPRALGALQGAFSNQPQHF.

Here the CDR3 reads CASSVKSGWETQYF. The CDR3, as DNA: TGTGCCAGCAGCGTAAAGAGCGGATGGGAGACCCAGTACTTC. The chain joins TRBV7-9 to TRBJ2-5, with D perhaps TRBD2 (5 bases). The CDR3 extends over 14 amino acids. The V gene lost 5 bases and the J gene lost 5 bases, with 15 bases spanning the gap. CDR1 and CDR2 from the germline V gene are SEHNR and FQNEAQ (reference sequence).

This clone was observed a few times. DNA for the CDR3: TGTGCCAGCAGCTTTGGCAACTATGGCTACACCTTC. Residues: CASSFGNYGYTF. The chain combines TRBV7-9 with TRBJ1-2; D not resolved. The V gene's germline CDR1 is SEHNR and CDR2 FQNEAQ (reference sequence). The CDR3 totals 12 residues. Trimming cost V 3 bases and J 2 bases, with 4 bases left between them.

There are a few counts of this clone. The chain is built from TRBV30 and TRBJ1-5, with D unresolved. The CDR3 totals 15 residues. Germline assignment: CDR1 GTSNPN and CDR2 SVGIG (reference sequence). Trimming stripped 0 bases from V and 0 bases from J, with 9 bases between. CDR3 loop: CAWSVNTASNQPQHF. CDR3 nucleotides: TGTGCCTGGAGTGTAAATACAGCTAGCAATCAGCCCCAGCATTTT.

This chain connects TRBV13 to TRBJ2-1; a possible D gene is TRBD2 (5 bases). CDR1 and CDR2 (germline): PRHDT, FYEKMQ (reference sequence). CDR3 length equals 15 residues. V shed 3 bases and J shed 3 bases, with 12 bases lying between them. CDR3 amino acids: CASSFIGGSYNEQFF. In DNA, the CDR3 is TGTGCCAGCAGCTTCATCGGAGGCAGCTACAATGAGCAGTTCTTC.

This clone was observed a single time. The CDR3 sequence is CASSLVWTTEAFF. CDR3 DNA sequence: TGTGCCAGCAGCTTAGTTTGGACAACTGAAGCTTTCTTT. This chain connects TRBV7-2 to TRBJ1-1; weak D call: TRBD1 (5 bases). V was pared by 1 base and J by 5 bases, with 8 bases between. Germline V gives CDR1 SGHTA, CDR2 FQGNSA. The CDR3 runs 13 residues. Full variable domain (remainder filled in from reference TRBV7-2 and TRBJ1-1): GAGVSQSPSNKVTEKGKDVELRCDPISGHTALYWYRQSLGQGLEFLIYFQGNSAPDKSGLPSDRFSAERTGGSVSTLTIQRTQQEDSAVYLCASSLVWTTEAFFGQGTRLTVV.

With respect to this clone: The DNA is omitted, as the CDR3 cannot be located on it reliably, and the CDR3 follows TCRdb's listing. The rearrangement uses TRBV5-1 and TRBJ1-1. The CDR3 spans 14 residues, counting both ends. Looked up from germline, CDR1 is SGHRS and CDR2 is YFSETQ. CDR3 residues: CASSLVGGGTEAFF.

The rearrangement uses TRBV7-9 and TRBJ2-7; D perhaps matches TRBD2 (7 bases). Germline V gives CDR1 SEHNR, CDR2 FQNEAQ (reference sequence). The CDR3 spans 14 residues. Trimming stripped 5 bases from V and 5 bases from J, with 16 bases between. The CDR3 nucleotides are TGTGCCAGCAGCCGCCCGGGGGGCATGAACGAGCAGTACTTC. Translated: CASSRPGGMNEQYF.